This T cell receptor beta chain derives from a study of CD8 T cells in ankylosing spondylitis. General study points: Characteristic, it appeared, of ankylosing spondylitis blood was a TCR beta motif of fewer than 10 highly homologous variants.

The germline V and J ends were trimmed by 5 bases and 3 bases, with 7 bases remaining between them. The germline V gene encodes CDR1 SGHVS and CDR2 FQNEAQ. CDR3 length equals 12 residues. Only a few counts were recorded for this clonotype. The antigen is undetermined. TCRdb analysed the 5' RACE reads with MiXCR anew, one entry per CDR3 protein. This table has 750,000 to 850,000 distinct CDR3 sequences, 12% appearing once. The material sequenced was blood, either unsorted or a sorted T cell fraction (not recorded which). J is TRBJ1-2 and V is TRBV7-8; D unclear. This sequence was found in a male donor with ankylosing spondylitis. CDR3 residues: CASSPSYYGYTF. CDR3 sequence (DNA): TGTGCCAGCAGCCCCAGTTACTATGGCTACACCTTC. The variable domain in full, with the rest retrieved from reference TRBV7-8 and TRBJ1-2, is GAGVSQSPRYKVAKRGQDVALRCDPISGHVSLFWYQQALGQGPEFLTYFQNEAQLDKSGLPSDRFFAERPEGSVSTLKIQRTQQEDSAVYLCASSPSYYGYTFGSGTRLTVV.